One sample yielded the 25 T cell receptor beta chains listed below, sequenced in a study of cytomegalovirus exposure and HLA in healthy donors. The study ran its PCR with 60 Vbeta and 13 Jbeta primers. TCRdb keeps only in-frame clones here, not all; method: immunoSEQ multiplex PCR. The sample consists of some 190,000 clones, roughly 82% of them appearing once. The sequenced sample consisted of PBMCs. These receptors were taken from a man aged 40-49 years in good health and CMV-seronegative.

The CDR3 protein is CASRRFSYEQYF. DNA for the CDR3: TGTGCCAGCAGGCGGTTCTCCTACGAGCAGTACTTC. The J gene is TRBJ2-7, the V gene TRBV2; no firm D call. From germline, CDR1 is SNHLY and CDR2 FYNNEI. The CDR3 contains 12 residues. With 6 bases removed from V and 0 bases from J, the gap between germline ends came to 6 bases.

The gene calls are TRBV18 and TRBJ2-7; TRBD1 matches at 7 bases. V gave up 0 bases and J gave up 6 bases; unmatched junction bases: 11. Germline V CDR1 and CDR2: KGHSH, LQKENI. The CDR3 runs to 16 residues. CDR3 DNA sequence: TGTGCCAGCTCACCACCCCTCAAGGGGGCGCTTCGCGAGCAGTACTTC. It specifies CASSPPLKGALREQYF.

The rearrangement uses TRBV7-9 and TRBJ2-7, with D possibly being TRBD1 (7 bases). Trimming took 5 bases from V and 2 from J, leaving 13 bases between them. This CDR3 is 14 amino acids long. Looked up from germline, CDR1 is SEHNR and CDR2 is FQNEAQ (reference sequence). The CDR3 DNA reads TGTGCCAGCAGCCCCGCGGGACAGCCCTACGAGCAGTACTTC. The encoded protein is CASSPAGQPYEQYF.

Details on this clone: Other nucleotide sequences in the sample specify the same CDR3. The chain recombines TRBV11-2 with TRBJ2-2; 7 bases align to TRBD2. CDR3 length: 14 amino acids. Unmatched junction bases numbered 0, after V lost 1 base and J lost 4 bases. Looked up from germline, CDR1 is SGHAT and CDR2 is FQNNGV. CDR3 coding DNA: TGTGCCAGCAGCTTAGCGGGAGGCACCGGGGAGCTGTTTTTT. Protein: CASSLAGGTGELFF.

This clone was observed once. The chain combines TRBV5-6 with TRBJ1-6; 7 bases are a match to TRBD1. The length of the CDR3 is 16 residues. V gave up 3 bases and J gave up 10 bases; unmatched junction bases: 13. Germline V gene data show CDR1 as SGHDT and CDR2 as YYEEEE. DNA of the CDR3: TGTGCCAGCAGCTCCCCATCGACAGGGCTCAGGTCACCCCTCCACTTT. Translated: CASSSPSTGLRSPLHF. Full variable domain (rest looked up from reference TRBV5-6 and TRBJ1-6): DAGVTQSPTHLIKTRGQQVTLRCSPKSGHDTVSWYQQALGQGPQFIFQYYEEEERQRGNFPDRFSGHQFPNYSSELNVNALLLGDSALYLCASSSPSTGLRSPLHFGNGTRLTVT.

The gene calls are TRBV30 and TRBJ2-5; D call uncertain. V lost 7 bases, J lost 4 bases, and 7 bases lay in between. CDR1 is GTSNPN, CDR2 SVGIG, per germline (reference sequence). The CDR3 has 10 amino acids. CDR3 loop: CALETETQYF. The DNA for the CDR3 is TGTGCCTTGGAGACAGAGACCCAGTACTTC.

The genes are TRBV7-7 and TRBJ2-1, with 8 bases matching TRBD2. This CDR3 region has 12 residues. Per the germline V gene, CDR1 is SSHAT and CDR2 is FNYEAQ (reference sequence). V was clipped by 11 bases and J by 5 bases; unmatched bases: 5. In DNA form, the CDR3 reads TGTGCCCCGGGGACTAGTCACAATGAGCAGTTCTTC. Translating it yields CAPGTSHNEQFF.

The chain joins TRBV28 to TRBJ2-1; 10 bases match TRBD2. V lost 4 bases to trimming and J lost 1 base; unmatched junction nucleotides: 4. CDR3 length equals 16 residues. Germline-derived CDR1 and CDR2 are MDHEN and SYDVKM. The CDR3 is CASSSSSGRSYNEQFF. The CDR3 DNA reads TGTGCCAGCAGTTCCTCTAGCGGGAGATCCTACAATGAGCAGTTCTTC. Together with reference TRBV28 and TRBJ2-1, the CDR3 gives the full variable domain: DVKVTQSSRYLVKRTGEKVFLECVQDMDHENMFWYRQDPGLGLRLIYFSYDVKMKEKGDIPEGYSVSREKKERFSLILESASTNQTSMYLCASSSSSGRSYNEQFFGPGTRLTVL.

The chain has TRBV5-1 and TRBJ2-3; D gene unclear. Germline assignment: CDR1 SGHRS and CDR2 YFSETQ. V lost 5 bases and J 0 bases, leaving 7 bases between the germline ends. This CDR3 spans 13 amino acids. CDR3 region: CASRSTSTDTQYF. CDR3 in DNA: TGCGCCAGCAGGTCTACCAGCACAGATACGCAGTATTTT.

This CDR3 reads CASSLQGADEQYF. The CDR3 region has the DNA TGTGCCAGCAGCTTGCAGGGGGCGGACGAGCAGTACTTC. J is TRBJ2-7 and V is TRBV5-4; 8 nucleotides line up with TRBD1. Germline V gene sequence: CDR1 SGHNT, CDR2 YYREEE (reference sequence). Trimming took 1 base from V and 5 from J; bases not matched to a gene: 2. This CDR3 contains 13 residues.

J is TRBJ2-5 and V is TRBV5-1; D is possibly TRBD1 (5 bases). V lost 4 bases and J lost 0, with 13 bases in between. The CDR3 has 15 amino acids. The germline CDR1 and CDR2 sequences are SGHRS and YFSETQ. The CDR3 region has the DNA TGCGCCAGCAGCCCAATGGGGCAGAACCAAGAGACCCAGTACTTC. Its protein is CASSPMGQNQETQYF.

The CDR3 nucleotides read TGTGCCAGCCCGAAGTGCAGAAATTCCGGGACAGAGGATTATGGCTACACCTTC. It specifies CASPKCRNSGTEDYGYTF. V gene TRBV27 combines with J gene TRBJ1-2; 7 bases agree with TRBD1. V shed 8 bases, J shed 5 bases, and the junction held 23 bases outside the gene matches. From germline, CDR1 is MNHEY and CDR2 SMNVEV (reference sequence). The CDR3 is made up of 18 amino acids.

This clone came up a few times. V gene TRBV5-4 combines with J gene TRBJ1-1, with 7 bases that match TRBD1. Germline CDR1 reads SGHNT; CDR2 reads YYREEE (reference sequence). The CDR3 sequence is 14 residues long. V was pared by 4 bases and J by 1 base, with 4 bases of the junction left unmatched. CDR3 coding DNA: TGTGCCAGCAGCGGAAACAGGGGGAACACTGAAGCTTTCTTT. This codes for CASSGNRGNTEAFF.

The chain links TRBV9 to TRBJ2-3, with D hard to call. The V end was cut by 6 bases, the J end by 2 bases, with 16 bases between. This CDR3 has 15 residues. CDR1 and CDR2 from the germline V gene are SGDLS and YYNGEE. This CDR3 is CASNPTLENTDTQYF. The CDR3 DNA reads TGTGCCAGCAACCCGACGCTGGAGAACACAGATACGCAGTATTTT.

The V gene is TRBV2, the J gene TRBJ2-5; 8 bases fit TRBD2. Germline V lookup: CDR1 SNHLY, CDR2 FYNNEI. The CDR3 has 13 amino acids. Germline trimming cut 8 bases from V and 5 bases from J; bases unmatched to any gene: 7. CDR3 DNA sequence: TGTGCCAGCGGTCTAGCGGGTGGGGAGACCCAGTACTTC. Its translation is CASGLAGGETQYF.

The chain has TRBV4-2 and TRBJ2-7, with D tentatively TRBD1 (5 bases). The CDR3 contains 15 residues. V lost 4 bases to trimming and J lost 0 bases, with 13 bases between them. From germline, CDR1 is LGHNA and CDR2 YNFKEQ. CDR3 loop: CASSPSGTGSYEQYF. CDR3 nucleotide sequence: TGTGCCAGCAGCCCTTCGGGCACAGGCTCCTACGAGCAGTACTTC.

J is TRBJ1-2 and V is TRBV6-5; possibly TRBD1 for D (5 bases). Germline CDR1 is MNHEY and CDR2 is SVGAGI. This CDR3 contains 13 residues. The V end was cut by 6 bases, the J end by 8 bases, with 16 bases between. CDR3 sequence (DNA): TGTGCCAGCAGCAGGACACCGGTGAGGGGCTACACCTTC. Its translation is CASSRTPVRGYTF.

DNA for the CDR3: TGTGCCAGCAGCCCCGTCGGGACAGCCTCAAATTCACCCCTCCACTTT. This gives the protein CASSPVGTASNSPLHF. The chain carries TRBV4-2 and TRBJ1-6; TRBD1 matches at 7 bases. V shed 4 bases and J 7 bases; nucleotides not matched to a gene: 10. The CDR3 has 16 residues. Germline CDR1 LGHNA, CDR2 YNFKEQ.

This clone was seen a few times. CDR3 residues: CASSDMGLAAPQQYF. The CDR3 nucleotides read TGTGCCAGCAGCGATATGGGACTAGCGGCTCCCCAGCAGTATTTT. The rearrangement links TRBV6-4 to TRBJ2-3; 11 nucleotides agree with TRBD2. In germline, CDR1 is MRHNA, CDR2 SNTAGT. With 6 bases clipped from V and 11 bases from J, the junction kept 13 bases outside the gene matches. The CDR3 contains 15 residues.

The chain employs TRBV28 and TRBJ2-1, with D tentatively TRBD2 (6 bases). V gave up 6 bases and J gave up 6 bases, with 18 bases separating them. Germline CDR1 MDHEN, CDR2 SYDVKM. The CDR3 totals 15 residues. DNA for the CDR3: TGTGCCAGCAGATCCGGGACTGGCGGCTCCAATGAGCAGTTCTTC. Translation: CASRSGTGGSNEQFF.

This clone was observed a single time. The chain couples TRBV29-1 to TRBJ2-7; D is perhaps TRBD2 (5 bases). Germline V gene data show CDR1 as SQVTM and CDR2 as ANQGSEA. This CDR3 contains 15 residues. V lost 3 bases and J lost 3, with 18 bases in between. The CDR3 DNA reads TGCAGCGTTGATTGGAGGAAGGAGGTGGGCTACGAGCAGTACTTC. It specifies CSVDWRKEVGYEQYF.

The chain carries TRBV29-1 and TRBJ2-3; 9 positions match TRBD2. The V and J ends lost 7 bases and 4 bases, in that order; junction bases with no gene match: 9. The germline V gene has CDR1 SQVTM and CDR2 ANQGSEA. The CDR3 extends over 14 amino acids. CDR3 DNA: TGCAGCGCCCAAAAGGGACTAGCTGCAGATACGCAGTATTTT. Its protein is CSAQKGLAADTQYF.

The rearrangement uses TRBV2 and TRBJ2-2, with 7 bases matching TRBD2. Germline lookup yields CDR1 SNHLY and CDR2 FYNNEI. This CDR3 comprises 17 residues. With V trimmed by 7 bases and J by 4 bases, 15 bases remained unmatched. The CDR3, as DNA: TGTGCCAGCATTCTAAAGGCGGCGGGAGTCAGCACCGGGGAGCTGTTTTTT. Translating gives CASILKAAGVSTGELFF.

The V and J genes are TRBV5-6 and TRBJ2-3, with TRBD2 identical over 11 bases. Germline V lookup: CDR1 SGHDT, CDR2 YYEEEE. The CDR3 covers 18 residues. Trimming at V came to 4 bases and at J to 6 bases, leaving 16 bases not matched to a gene. The CDR3 nucleotides read TGTGCCAGCAGCCACAAAACTAGCGGGAGAGCAGCAGGGGATACGCAGTATTTT. Translating gives CASSHKTSGRAAGDTQYF.

This chain joins TRBV11-3 and TRBJ2-1; D is perhaps TRBD2 (7 bases). Germline-derived CDR1 and CDR2 are SGHNT and YENEEA. V gave up 0 bases and J gave up 5 bases, with 8 bases separating them. The CDR3 totals 14 residues. DNA for the CDR3: TGTGCCAGCAGCTTAGAGGGGGGGCACAATGAGCAGTTCTTC. Translated: CASSLEGGHNEQFF.